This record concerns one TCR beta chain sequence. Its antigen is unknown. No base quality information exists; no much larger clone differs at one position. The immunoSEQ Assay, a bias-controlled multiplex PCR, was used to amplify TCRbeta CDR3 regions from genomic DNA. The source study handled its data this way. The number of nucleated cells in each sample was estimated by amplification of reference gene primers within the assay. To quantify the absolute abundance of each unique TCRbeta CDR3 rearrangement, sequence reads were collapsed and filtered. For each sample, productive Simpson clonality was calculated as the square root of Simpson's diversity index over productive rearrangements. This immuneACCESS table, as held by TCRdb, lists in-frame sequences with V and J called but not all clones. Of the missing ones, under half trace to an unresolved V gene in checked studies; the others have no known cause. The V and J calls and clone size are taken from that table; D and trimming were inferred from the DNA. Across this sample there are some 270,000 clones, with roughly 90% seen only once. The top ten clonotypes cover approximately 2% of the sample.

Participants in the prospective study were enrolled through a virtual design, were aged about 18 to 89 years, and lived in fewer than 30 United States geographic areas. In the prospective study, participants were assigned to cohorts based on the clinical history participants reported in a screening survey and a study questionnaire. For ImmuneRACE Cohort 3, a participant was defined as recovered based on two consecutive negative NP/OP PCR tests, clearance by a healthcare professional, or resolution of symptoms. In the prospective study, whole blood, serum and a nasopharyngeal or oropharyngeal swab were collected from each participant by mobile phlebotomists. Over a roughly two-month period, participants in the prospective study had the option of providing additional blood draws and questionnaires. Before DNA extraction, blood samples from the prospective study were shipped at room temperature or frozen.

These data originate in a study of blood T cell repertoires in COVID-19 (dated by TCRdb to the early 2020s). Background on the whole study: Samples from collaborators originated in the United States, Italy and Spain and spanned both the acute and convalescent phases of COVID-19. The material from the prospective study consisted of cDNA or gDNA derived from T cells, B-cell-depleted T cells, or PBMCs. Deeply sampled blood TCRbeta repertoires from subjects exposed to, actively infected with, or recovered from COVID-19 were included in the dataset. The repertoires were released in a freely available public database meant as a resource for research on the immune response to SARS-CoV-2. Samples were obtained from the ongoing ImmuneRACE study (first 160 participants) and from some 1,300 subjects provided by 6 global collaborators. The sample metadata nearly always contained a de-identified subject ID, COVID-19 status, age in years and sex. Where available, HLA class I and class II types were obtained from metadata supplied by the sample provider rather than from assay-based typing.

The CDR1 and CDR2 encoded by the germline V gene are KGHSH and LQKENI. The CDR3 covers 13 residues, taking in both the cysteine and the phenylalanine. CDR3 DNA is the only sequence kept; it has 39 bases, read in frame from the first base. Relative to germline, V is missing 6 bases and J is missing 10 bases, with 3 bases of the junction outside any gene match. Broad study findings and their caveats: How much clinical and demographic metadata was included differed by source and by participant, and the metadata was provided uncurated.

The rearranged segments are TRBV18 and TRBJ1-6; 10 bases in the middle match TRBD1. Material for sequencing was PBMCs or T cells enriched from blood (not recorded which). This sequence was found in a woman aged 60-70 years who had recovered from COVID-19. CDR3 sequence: CASSGQGDSPLHF. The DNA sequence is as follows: TGTGCCAGCTCTGGACAGGGGGACTCACCCCTCCACTTT.